One and the same sample provided the 18 T cell receptor beta chains below, sequenced in a study of blood T cell repertoires in COVID-19. TCRdb's table, derived via immunoSEQ multiplex PCR, lists solely in-frame clones and lacks some. The sample consists of tens of thousands of clones, 90% of them appearing once. The sample comprised peripheral blood. The source is a woman in her fifties or sixties with active COVID-19.

CDR3 DNA: TGTGCCAGCAGCCGCACAGGGGCGCGGGAACTCACGGAGACCCAGTACTTC. Its protein product is CASSRTGARELTETQYF. This sequence joins TRBV5-5 and TRBJ2-5; a possible D gene is TRBD1 (7 bases). The CDR3 sequence is 17 residues long. V lost 4 bases to trimming and J lost 5 bases, with 24 bases between them. Germline assignment: CDR1 SGHKS and CDR2 YYEKEE (reference sequence). Using reference TRBV5-5 and TRBJ2-5 for the parts outside the CDR3, the full variable domain is DAGVTQSPTHLIKTRGQQVTLRCSPISGHKSVSWYQQVLGQGPQFIFQYYEKEERGRGNFPDRFSARQFPNYSSELNVNALLLGDSALYLCASSRTGARELTETQYFGPGTRLLVL.

The chain has TRBV19 and TRBJ2-7; 13 bases match TRBD2. Germline CDR1 and CDR2: LNHDA and SQIVND (reference sequence). V shed 5 bases and J 0 bases; nucleotides not matched to a gene: 4. CDR3 length equals 16 residues. The CDR3 nucleotides read TGTGCCAGTAGTCCCCGGACTAGCGGGAGCTCCTACGAGCAGTACTTC. It is translated as CASSPRTSGSSYEQYF.

About this clone: The DNA is omitted, as the CDR3 cannot be located on it reliably, and the CDR3 follows TCRdb's listing. This chain joins TRBV2 and TRBJ2-1; whether TRBD2, the table's D call, matches the DNA was not checked. Both ends counted, the CDR3 spans 15 residues. Germline lookup yields CDR1 SNHLY and CDR2 FYNNEI. CDR3 sequence reads: CASSTSRQLYNEQFF.

The chain links TRBV3-1 (or the pseudogene TRBV3-2) to TRBJ2-1, with 8 bases matching TRBD2. This CDR3 is built from 15 residues. Germline V gene lookup returns CDR1 LGHDT and CDR2 YNNKEL (reference sequence). V trimming: 5 bases; J trimming: 1 base; junction bases outside the gene matches: 4. The CDR3 DNA reads TGTGCCAGCAGCTCCAGCGGGAGATCCTACAATGAGCAGTTCTTC. It specifies CASSSSGRSYNEQFF.

The chain links TRBV29-1 to TRBJ2-7, with 9 bases that match TRBD1. J was trimmed by 3 bases and V by 5 bases; bases with no gene match: 8. Germline CDR1 reads SQVTM; CDR2 reads ANQGSEA. This CDR3 comprises 14 residues. Here the CDR3 reads CSVRTGQGNYEQYF. As DNA, the CDR3 is TGCAGCGTTCGTACGGGACAGGGAAACTACGAGCAGTACTTC.

This clone was seen only a few times. This chain links TRBV13 with TRBJ2-3, with TRBD1 matching over 10 bases. The CDR3 runs 17 residues. Unmatched junction bases numbered 5, after V lost 0 bases and J lost 2 bases. The germline V gene has CDR1 PRHDT and CDR2 FYEKMQ (reference sequence). CDR3 sequence reads: CASSLGGQGIYTDTQYF. The CDR3 DNA follows: TGTGCCAGCAGCTTAGGGGGACAGGGGATTTACACAGATACGCAGTATTTT.

The chain carries TRBV6-2 or TRBV6-3 and TRBJ2-1; 8 nucleotides align to TRBD2. Per germline, CDR1 MNHEY and CDR2 SVGEGT. This CDR3 comprises 12 residues. J gave up 10 bases and V 4 bases, and 3 bases lay outside the gene matches. The CDR3, as DNA: TGTGCCAGCAGTTTTCGGACTAGCGAGCAGTTCTTC. Its translation: CASSFRTSEQFF.

The genes are TRBV15 and TRBJ1-1, with 8 positions matching TRBD1. CDR1 is LNHNV and CDR2 is YYDKDF in the germline V gene (reference sequence). The V segment lost 7 bases and the J segment 1 base; nucleotides outside the gene matches: 14. This CDR3 comprises 17 residues. CDR3: CATISRGLGGRNTEAFF. In DNA, the CDR3 is TGTGCCACCATAAGCAGGGGGCTCGGGGGAAGGAACACTGAAGCTTTCTTT.

J is TRBJ1-1 and V is TRBV3-1 (or the pseudogene TRBV3-2); 9 bases are shared with TRBD1. Germline lookup yields CDR1 LGHDT and CDR2 YNNKEL (reference sequence). Unmatched junction bases numbered 10, after V lost 0 bases and J lost 5 bases. The CDR3 has 17 residues. The CDR3 region has the DNA TGTGCCAGCAGCCAAGAAGTTATGGGACAGGGTGGGACTGAAGCTTTCTTT. Translated: CASSQEVMGQGGTEAFF.

The CDR3 DNA follows: TGTGCCAGCTCACCACCCGACAGGGTGGGGTATGCGGATACGCAGTATTTT. Protein sequence: CASSPPDRVGYADTQYF. The J gene is TRBJ2-3, the V gene TRBV18, with TRBD1 identical over 7 bases. V shed 0 bases and J 6 bases; nucleotides not matched to a gene: 12. CDR3 length: 17 residues. Germline CDR1 KGHSH, CDR2 LQKENI.

The chain recombines TRBV7-9 with TRBJ1-4; the D is unclear. Per germline, CDR1 SEHNR and CDR2 FQNEAQ (reference sequence). Between the trimmed V and J ends, which lost 7 bases and 5 bases, there was a span of 20 bases. CDR3 length: 16 amino acids. The chain's CDR3 is CASTDRGYRRNEKLFF. The CDR3 region has the DNA TGTGCCAGCACCGATCGAGGCTACCGGAGGAATGAAAAACTGTTTTTT.

The chain carries TRBV28 and TRBJ1-5; D not resolved. CDR1 MDHEN and CDR2 SYDVKM come from the germline V gene. Trimming left V 11 bases short and J 2 bases short, with 7 bases between. This CDR3 has 11 amino acids. CDR3 protein: CAGGGNQPQHF. CDR3 bases: TGTGCCGGCGGGGGCAATCAGCCCCAGCATTTT.

The gene calls are TRBV19 and TRBJ2-1, with a possible D match to TRBD2 (7 bases). Germline V gene lookup returns CDR1 LNHDA and CDR2 SQIVND (reference sequence). Trimming pared 7 bases from V and 12 bases from J, leaving 13 bases between. CDR3 length: 11 amino acids. The CDR3, as DNA: TGTGCCAGTATTGGGAGGGGGGTGCAGTTCTTC. It specifies CASIGRGVQFF.

This chain joins TRBV3-1 (or the pseudogene TRBV3-2) and TRBJ1-2; the D is unclear. Deletions cut 4 bases from V and 4 bases from J, with 13 bases between. Germline CDR1 LGHDT, CDR2 YNNKEL (reference sequence). The CDR3 length is 14 residues. For the CDR3, the DNA is TGTGCCAGCAGCCCAAGTAGGCGGAGCTATGGCTACACCTTC. Translated, it gives CASSPSRRSYGYTF.

The CDR3 bases are TGTGCCAGCAGTTTATCATTAATGGGTGGACAGTACGAGCAGTACTTC. Translating gives CASSLSLMGGQYEQYF. The V gene is TRBV28, the J gene TRBJ2-7, with D maybe TRBD1 (6 bases). Germline V gene data show CDR1 as MDHEN and CDR2 as SYDVKM. Trimming left V 1 base short and J 4 bases short, with 17 bases between. CDR3 size: 16 residues.

V usage is TRBV15 and J usage is TRBJ2-1; D might be TRBD2 (5 bases). V was cut by 0 bases and J by 0 bases, with 12 bases left in between. The CDR3 spans 17 residues. Germline CDR1 LNHNV, CDR2 YYDKDF (reference sequence). The CDR3 spells CATSREDWWSSYNEQFF. The CDR3 bases are TGTGCCACCAGCAGAGAGGACTGGTGGAGCTCCTACAATGAGCAGTTCTTC.

The chain joins TRBV19 to TRBJ2-1; 11 positions match TRBD2. There are 15 residues in the CDR3. Germline V gene lookup returns CDR1 LNHDA and CDR2 SQIVND (reference sequence). J gave up 6 bases and V 10 bases, and 11 bases lay outside the gene matches. The CDR3 loop reads CATGTLSGRANEQFF. In DNA form, the CDR3 reads TGTGCCACCGGAACTCTTAGCGGGAGGGCCAATGAGCAGTTCTTC.

V is TRBV19 and J is TRBJ2-1; the D is unclear. Trimming cost V 9 bases and J 7 bases, with 7 bases left between them. The CDR3 extends over 10 amino acids. The germline gives CDR1 LNHDA, CDR2 SQIVND (reference sequence). The CDR3 DNA sequence: TGTGCCAGCCTCGGGAATGAGCAGTTCTTC. Encoded protein: CASLGNEQFF. The entire variable domain, with the rest obtained from reference TRBV19 and TRBJ2-1, is as follows: DGGITQSPKYLFRKEGQNVTLSCEQNLNHDAMYWYRQDPGQGLRLIYYSQIVNDFQKGDIAEGYSVSREKKESFPLTVTSAQKNPTAFYLCASLGNEQFFGPGTRLTVL.